The T cell receptor (beta chain) under discussion was sequenced for a study of Japanese encephalitis immunity and Zika vaccine responses (dated by TCRdb to 2020 to 2023). Concerning the study at large: Included participants received three 5.0 ug doses of alum-adjuvanted ZPIV at weeks 0, 4 and 28. A two-dose regimen of JEV vaccine (IXIARO), with doses given 28 days apart, was administered to roughly 13 participants two to three months before the first ZPIV dose. One dose of YFV vaccine (YF-VAX) was administered before ZPIV to about a dozen participants, and nine or ten participants were flavivirus-naive. For TCR sequencing, about six representative participants were selected from each pre-vaccination group, and samples were taken at week 0 (after pre-vaccination, before ZPIV) and at week 52. TCR repertoires from three flavivirus-naive individuals were also analyzed at weeks 2, 6 and 52 after the start of ZPIV vaccination. The stimulations used peptide pools from ZIKV structural proteins divided into flavivirus-conserved and non-conserved sets, or JEV or YFV peptides that matched the pre-vaccination. The ZIKV peptides, 15-mers that overlapped by 11 residues, were chosen for containing NetMHCpan/NetMHCII-predicted epitopes with affinity below 50 nM. The study tested whether prior Japanese encephalitis virus (JEV) or yellow fever virus (YFV) vaccination shaped CD4 T cell responses to the Zika vaccine.

After labeling with CellTrace CFSE, PBMCs were cultured for roughly 6 days in RPMI containing approximately 8% human serum along with peptide pools, each at about 0.98 ug/mL. Unfixed proliferating CD4 T cells were sorted on a BD FACSAria as live CD56-CD19-CD16-CD3+CD4+ CFSE-low cells. The enrolled adults were healthy and tested seronegative for ZIKV, JEV, YFV, DENV and WNV on microneutralization screening. The samples were drawn from a phase 1 trial of an alum-adjuvanted Zika purified-inactivated virus (ZPIV) vaccine that was randomized, double-blinded and placebo-controlled. Peripheral blood mononuclear cells were isolated using a standard procedure and then kept frozen in liquid nitrogen until they were used. The cysteine opens and the phenylalanine closes a CDR3 of 13 amino acids. CDR3 DNA only is kept here, 39 bases in frame from base 1. V and J are truncated by 8 bases and 3 bases respectively, leaving an intervening sequence of 13 bases.

The investigation overall reported the following: The analysis was restricted to a subset of trial participants with three doses and adequate samples, and the entire vaccinated cohort was not analyzed. Sample size limitations prevented peptide-pool deconvolution, so the individual peptides driving cross-reactive responses were not identified. In JEV-pre-vaccinated donors, the repertoire richness of CD4 T cells responding to conserved ZIKV epitopes dropped significantly after ZPIV. Samples clustered by participant with no similarity between individuals, suggesting no public TCRs were detected. Repertoire similarity across time-points and stimulations was higher in JEV-pre-vaccinated donors than in YFV-pre-vaccinated donors, indicating more clonotypes shared between ZIKV and JEV stimulation. CD8 T cell responses of very low magnitude were detected against ZIKV peptide pools and were observed in only a few individuals.

This clonotype is categorized as medium-sized (0.01 to 0.1%). No clone much larger than this one lies a single base away; base qualities are absent. Receptor amplification or capture employed 5' RACE. TCRbeta libraries were pooled in proportion to their sorted cell numbers before sequencing. Total RNA from sorted cells was extracted with RNAzol RT, and cDNA was made with an oligo(dT) primer and a template-switching oligo. The TCRbeta V-CDR3-J region was amplified by PCR between a SMARTer oligo primer and a TCRbeta constant-region primer using Kapa HiFi. A second PCR added Illumina adaptors and sample-specific index barcodes, with HighPrep bead cleanup and Bioanalyzer confirmation of a roughly 650 bp band. Libraries were sequenced on an Illumina MiSeq with 2x151 bp paired-end reads. The source study handled its data this way. Reads were demultiplexed with an in-house Java program, and MiXCR assigned TCRbeta annotations and counted clonotypes. Repertoire overlap was assessed with Morisita-Horn indices from the R package vegan, and UPGMA clustering and Circos plots of recurring clonotypes were generated. Shannon diversity and richness were each normalized to the maximum value possible given the input cell numbers, so the resulting values fell between 0 and 1. MUSCLE was used to align CDR3beta sequences, SeqinR to compute distances, and R to plot multidimensional scaling. TCRdb redid the processing of the public reads, applying fastp at Q25 and MiXCR, and retained in-frame beta chains. A single entry per CDR3 protein holds the most common genes and DNA from its merged rows. It is TCRdb's table, rather than the study itself, that gives the V and J calls and clone size. The table for this sample lists some 250 distinct CDR3 sequences; roughly 1.5% of them were counted only once. The leading ten clones occupy roughly 30% of the sample.

The V and J segments used are TRBV12-3 or TRBV12-4 and TRBJ1-1; TRBD1 is possibly the D segment (5 matching bases). The TCR was taken from an adult woman who received an inactivated Zika virus vaccine. This sample comprised antigen-activated CD4+ T cells from blood, cultured, obtained during a Zika inactivated vaccine study. The DNA sequence is given as TGTGCCAGCGGAAGGAGGGGTCACACTGAAGCTTTCTTT. This codes for CASGRRGHTEAFF.